This paragraph covers one T cell receptor (beta chain) sequence. The entry originates in a study of blood T cell repertoires in COVID-19. Assay used: immunoSEQ multiplex PCR; TCRdb lists only in-frame clones, some missing. The repertoire has 150,000 to 200,000 clones, around 80% of them found once; the top ten carry approximately 8.1%. The sequenced sample consisted of peripheral blood. This clonotype originated in a woman in her fifties or sixties with COVID-19, enrolled during active disease.

The CDR3 DNA reads as TGTGCCAGCAGCCGACTGATACCCACTAGCACAGATACGCAGTATTTT. Residues: CASSRLIPTSTDTQYF. The rearrangement uses TRBV2 and TRBJ2-3; D not resolved. This CDR3 contains 16 residues. V was pared by 6 bases and J by 0 bases, with 16 bases between. Germline CDR1 reads SNHLY; CDR2 reads FYNNEI.